Listed here are 9 T cell receptor beta chains from one sample, sequenced in a study of blood T cell repertoires in COVID-19. Sequencing was performed with immunoSEQ multiplex PCR; in TCRdb, only in-frame clones are kept and a portion is missing. The data contain a few hundred thousand clones, approximately 86% of them singletons. What was sequenced was PBMCs or T cells enriched from blood (not recorded which). The source of these receptors is a man aged 18 to 30 with acute COVID-19.

This chain connects TRBV7-9 to TRBJ2-7; D may correspond to TRBD1 or TRBD2 (5 bases each). The CDR3 is 13 amino acids. Per the germline V gene, CDR1 is SEHNR and CDR2 is FQNEAQ (reference sequence). V lost 5 bases and J lost 2, with 10 bases in between. The CDR3 loop is CASSLGETYEQYF. For the CDR3, the DNA is TGTGCCAGCAGCCTAGGGGAGACCTACGAGCAGTACTTC. The variable domain in full, completed from reference TRBV7-9 and TRBJ2-7, reads DTGVSQNPRHKITKRGQNVTFRCDPISEHNRLYWYRQTLGQGPEFLTYFQNEAQLEKSRLLSDRFSAERPKGSFSTLEIQRTEQGDSAMYLCASSLGETYEQYFGPGTRLTVT.

V and J are TRBV7-9 and TRBJ2-7; no firm D call. V gave up 1 base and J gave up 6 bases, with 13 bases separating them. Germline V gene data show CDR1 as SEHNR and CDR2 as FQNEAQ (reference sequence). The CDR3 is made up of 14 amino acids. The CDR3 loop reads CASSLGALMGEQYF. In nucleotides, the CDR3 is TGTGCCAGCAGCTTAGGGGCTCTAATGGGCGAGCAGTACTTC.

The gene calls are TRBV19 and TRBJ2-2; tentatively, D is TRBD2 (5 bases). Trimming left V 6 bases short and J 6 bases short, with 8 bases between. This CDR3 has 12 amino acids. Germline CDR1 LNHDA, CDR2 SQIVND (reference sequence). The CDR3 DNA reads as TGTGCCAGTAGCTGGAGGTCCGGGGAGCTGTTTTTT. It specifies CASSWRSGELFF.

V usage is TRBV9 and J usage is TRBJ2-7, with TRBD1 matching 7 bases. CDR1 and CDR2 (germline): SGDLS, YYNGEE. V was pared by 0 bases and J by 1 base, with 4 bases of the junction left unmatched. CDR3 size: 15 residues. CDR3 bases: TGTGCCAGCAGCGTAGGTACGGGACAGTCCTACGAGCAGTACTTC. It translates to CASSVGTGQSYEQYF.

This chain connects TRBV4-1 to TRBJ2-7; 7 bases are a match to TRBD1. Germline-derived CDR1 and CDR2 are MGHRA and YSYEKL. The V and J ends lost 4 bases and 0 bases, in that order; junction bases with no gene match: 6. This CDR3 is built from 15 residues. CDR3 residues: CASSRVGDSSYEQYF. For the CDR3, the DNA is TGCGCCAGCAGCCGGGTAGGGGACAGCTCCTACGAGCAGTACTTC.

The genes are TRBV18 and TRBJ1-5, with D uncertain. The V and J ends lost 6 bases and 4 bases respectively, with 10 bases between them. The germline gives CDR1 KGHSH, CDR2 LQKENI. This CDR3 comprises 13 residues. This CDR3 is CASSLTENQPQHF. The CDR3 region has the DNA TGTGCCAGCTCCCTTACAGAGAATCAGCCCCAGCATTTT.

This clone was recorded only once. The chain employs TRBV27 and TRBJ2-7, with D possibly matching TRBD2 (6 bases). Germline lookup yields CDR1 MNHEY and CDR2 SMNVEV (reference sequence). The CDR3 covers 13 residues. V was pared by 7 bases and J by 5 bases, with 15 bases between. The chain's CDR3 is CASKSQGGDEQYF. The CDR3 nucleotides read TGTGCCAGCAAGTCTCAGGGCGGGGACGAGCAGTACTTC.

This clone appeared once. The CDR3: CASSAGIAGEQYF. CDR3 sequence (DNA): TGTGCCAGCAGCGCGGGGATAGCGGGAGAGCAGTACTTC. This chain joins TRBV9 and TRBJ2-7, with 8 bases lining up with TRBD2. The CDR3 covers 13 residues. The V and J ends lost 3 bases and 7 bases, in that order; junction bases with no gene match: 6. The V gene's germline CDR1 is SGDLS and CDR2 YYNGEE.

On this clone: Other nucleotide sequences from this sample produce the same CDR3. The chain combines TRBV7-2 with TRBJ2-7; 7 bases are a match to TRBD1. With V trimmed by 5 bases and J by 4 bases, 2 bases remained unmatched. This CDR3 is built from 12 residues. Germline lookup yields CDR1 SGHTA and CDR2 FQGNSA. In nucleotides, the CDR3 is TGTGCCAGCAGCCTGACAGGGTACGAGCAGTACTTC. It translates to CASSLTGYEQYF.